This TCR beta chain was identified during a study of CD8 T cells in Susac syndrome. The germline V and J ends were trimmed by 1 base and 5 bases, with 15 bases remaining between them. Germline V gene sequence: CDR1 SGHTA, CDR2 FQGNSA. This CDR3 region has 15 residues. As regards this clonotype: The antigen remains undetermined.

The RNA, roughly 0.5 to 1 ug, was put through reverse transcription using random hexamers. The CDR3 of TCR beta was amplified by immunoSEQ multiplex PCR across 54 Vbeta and 13 Jbeta. TCRdb reprocessed the immunoSEQ multiplex PCR reads with MiXCR, giving one entry per CDR3 protein. In the table there are roughly 130,000 distinct CDR3 sequences, 90% to 95% of which are singletons. Study-wide results and limits: It was acknowledged by the study that relatively few individuals were included in its TCR sequencing and HLA analysis.

V usage is TRBV7-2 and J usage is TRBJ2-7, with D unclear. The clonotype was recovered from a human donor in good health. The sequenced material came from CD4+ T cells from PBMCs. This chain's CDR3 is CASSLVGSLGNEQYF. The CDR3 coding sequence is TGTGCCAGCAGCTTAGTAGGCTCCCTAGGGAACGAGCAGTACTTC.